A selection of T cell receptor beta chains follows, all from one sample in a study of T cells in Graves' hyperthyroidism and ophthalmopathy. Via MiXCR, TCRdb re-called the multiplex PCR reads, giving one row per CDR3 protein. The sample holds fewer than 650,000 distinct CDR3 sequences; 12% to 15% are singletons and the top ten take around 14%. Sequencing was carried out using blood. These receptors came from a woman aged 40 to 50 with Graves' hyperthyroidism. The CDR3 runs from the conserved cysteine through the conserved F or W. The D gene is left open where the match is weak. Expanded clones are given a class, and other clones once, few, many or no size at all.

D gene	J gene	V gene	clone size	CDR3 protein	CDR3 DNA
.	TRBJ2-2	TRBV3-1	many	CASTNTGELFF	TGTGCCAGCACCAACACCGGGGAGCTGTTTTTT
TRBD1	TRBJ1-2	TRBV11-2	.	CASSRWTGIAPNYGYTF	TGTGCCAGCAGCCGATGGACAGGGATCGCTCCTAACTATGGCTACACCTTC
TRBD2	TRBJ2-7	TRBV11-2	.	CASSGASGHYEQYF	TGTGCCAGCAGCGGCGCTAGCGGGCACTACGAGCAGTACTTC
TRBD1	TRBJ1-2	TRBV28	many	CASSLRTGNYGYTF	TGTGCCAGCAGTCTACGGACAGGGAACTATGGCTACACCTTC
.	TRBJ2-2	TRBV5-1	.	CASSPLAQIGAGELFF	TGCGCCAGCAGCCCCCTCGCGCAGATAGGGGCCGGGGAGCTGTTTTTT
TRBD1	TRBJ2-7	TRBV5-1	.	CVSSSSPSGTGGGEQYF	TGCGTCAGCAGCTCGTCGCCATCGGGGACAGGGGGGGGCGAGCAGTACTTC
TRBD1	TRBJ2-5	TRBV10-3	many	CATKDRDRAGETQYF	TGTGCCACCAAGGACCGGGACAGGGCTGGAGAGACCCAGTACTTC
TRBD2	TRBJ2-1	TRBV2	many	CASLAGGGYNEQFF	TGTGCCAGTTTAGCGGGAGGGGGCTACAATGAGCAGTTCTTC
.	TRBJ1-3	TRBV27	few	CASSLSYTSGNTIYF	TGTGCCAGCAGTTTATCGTACACCTCTGGAAACACCATATATTTT
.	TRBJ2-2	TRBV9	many	CASSVEGFANTGELFF	TGTGCCAGCAGCGTAGAAGGGTTCGCGAACACCGGGGAGCTGTTTTTT
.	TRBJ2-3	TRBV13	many	CASSGGSDTQYF	TGTGCCAGCAGCGGGGGGTCAGATACGCAGTATTTT
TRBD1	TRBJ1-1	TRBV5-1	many	CASSLGRGLRDTEAFF	TGCGCCAGCAGCTTGGGGAGGGGGCTGCGGGACACTGAAGCTTTCTTT
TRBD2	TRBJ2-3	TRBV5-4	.	CASSLGLAEVETQYF	TGTGCCAGCAGCTTAGGACTAGCGGAGGTCGAGACGCAGTATTTT
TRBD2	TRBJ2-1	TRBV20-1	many	CSASSALNREGRGNEQFF	TGCAGTGCTAGTTCAGCCCTAAACCGGGAGGGCCGGGGGAATGAGCAGTTCTTC
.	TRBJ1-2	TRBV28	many	CASSLWGGALYGYTF	TGTGCCAGCAGTTTATGGGGGGGCGCTCTCTATGGCTACACCTTC
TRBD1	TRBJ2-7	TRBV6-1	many	CASSMDRGARSYEQYF	TGTGCCAGCAGTATGGACAGGGGTGCGAGATCCTACGAGCAGTACTTC
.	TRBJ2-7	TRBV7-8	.	CASSLVGVYERYF	TGTGCCAGCAGCTTAGTCGGGGTCTACGAGCGGTACTTC
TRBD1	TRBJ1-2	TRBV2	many	CASSDTRTGRLYGYTF	TGTGCCAGCAGTGATACCCGGACAGGGCGGCTCTATGGCTACACCTTC
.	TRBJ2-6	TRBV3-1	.	CASSPTSQIQGTGANVLTF	TGTGCCAGCAGCCCCACCTCCCAAATACAGGGCACCGGGGCCAACGTCCTGACTTTC
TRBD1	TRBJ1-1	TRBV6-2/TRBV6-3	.	CASKMEPGQGPEAFF	TGTGCCAGCAAGATGGAACCGGGACAGGGCCCTGAAGCTTTCTTT
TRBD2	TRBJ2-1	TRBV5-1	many	CASSPGAGLVGNEQFF	TGCGCCAGCAGCCCTGGGGCGGGACTAGTCGGGAATGAGCAGTTCTTC
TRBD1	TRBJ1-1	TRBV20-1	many	CSAKQGVLNTEAFF	TGCAGTGCTAAACAGGGGGTCTTGAACACTGAAGCTTTCTTT
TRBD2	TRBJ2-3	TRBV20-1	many	CSASGTSGNSHTQYF	TGCAGTGCTAGCGGGACTAGCGGGAACTCACATACGCAGTATTTT
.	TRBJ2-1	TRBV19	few	CASGQSPLGNPSRGLNEQFF	TGTGCCAGCGGCCAAAGTCCACTCGGGAACCCTTCTAGAGGCCTCAATGAGCAGTTCTTC
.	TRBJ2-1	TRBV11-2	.	CASSPDHRNEQFF	TGTGCCAGCAGCCCGGATCACCGCAATGAGCAGTTCTTC
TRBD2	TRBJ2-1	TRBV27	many	CASSPIPGLAGTYNEQFF	TGTGCCAGCAGTCCGATCCCGGGACTAGCGGGGACCTACAATGAGCAGTTCTTC
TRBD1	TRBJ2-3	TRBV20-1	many	CSARPGTGGRDTQYF	TGCAGTGCTAGACCCGGGACAGGGGGCAGAGATACGCAGTATTTT
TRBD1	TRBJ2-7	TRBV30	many	CAWRGTGVEQYF	TGTGCCTGGAGGGGGACAGGGGTCGAGCAGTACTTC
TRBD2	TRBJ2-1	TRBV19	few	CASSPDAGGPYNEQFF	TGTGCCAGTAGTCCAGACGCGGGAGGCCCCTACAATGAGCAGTTCTTC
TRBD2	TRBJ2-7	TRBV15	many	CATSRQTSAGGPKEQYF	TGTGCCACCAGCAGACAGACATCAGCGGGAGGGCCGAAAGAGCAGTACTTC
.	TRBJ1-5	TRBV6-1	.	CASSGPQGWVRQPQHF	TGTGCCAGCAGTGGACCACAGGGATGGGTCCGTCAGCCCCAGCATTTT
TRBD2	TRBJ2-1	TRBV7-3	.	CASSLGLAGGSTYNEQFF	TGTGCCAGCAGCTTAGGCCTAGCGGGAGGGTCCACCTACAATGAGCAGTTCTTC
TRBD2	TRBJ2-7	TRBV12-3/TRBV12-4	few	CASSSGLAVHTLYEQYF	TGTGCCAGCAGTTCCGGACTAGCGGTCCACACGCTCTACGAGCAGTACTTC
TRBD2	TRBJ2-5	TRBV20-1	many	CSATGTSGAKETQYF	TGCAGTGCTACCGGGACTAGCGGGGCGAAAGAGACCCAGTACTTC
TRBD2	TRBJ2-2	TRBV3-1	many	CASSQDGAGSGELFF	TGTGCCAGCAGCCAAGATGGAGCGGGATCCGGGGAGCTGTTTTTT
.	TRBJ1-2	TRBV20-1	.	CSAILLRDNYGYTF	TGCAGTGCTATACTTCTCCGGGACAACTATGGCTACACCTTC
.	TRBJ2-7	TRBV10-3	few	CAISGRGSSYEQYF	TGTGCCATCAGCGGACGGGGAAGCTCCTACGAGCAGTACTTC
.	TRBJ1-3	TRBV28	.	CASSFWAGAGNTIYF	TGTGCCAGCAGTTTTTGGGCAGGGGCTGGAAACACCATATATTTT
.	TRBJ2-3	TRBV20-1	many	CSARDGASGTDTQYF	TGCAGTGCTAGAGATGGGGCTAGCGGCACAGATACGCAGTATTTT